This entry lists 5 T cell receptor beta chains sequenced from one sample in a study of shared clonotypes between healthy human individuals (dated by TCRdb to about 2020). Preparation of the library involved the immunoSEQ multiplex PCR assay. Here the immuneACCESS table is served through TCRdb, limited to in-frame sequences with V and J called. Missing clones are a known gap in these copies; in checked studies unresolved V genes cover under half, and the rest lacks a known reason. The sample yields 650,000 to 800,000 clones; 55% to 80% were counted once. The top ten hold around 1.7% of the sample. The sample comprised memory CD4+ T cells sorted from blood. Read against the paper, the sample's cell subset or site label means: CD45RA-negative fraction. The receptors originated from a woman aged 30 to 39 in good health.

The chain carries TRBV19 and TRBJ2-1; TRBD1 aligns across 7 bases. Trimming took 7 bases from V and 2 from J; bases not matched to a gene: 8. The CDR3 sequence is 15 residues long. The germline V gene encodes CDR1 LNHDA and CDR2 SQIVND (reference sequence). This chain's CDR3 is CASTQTGQAYNEQFF. The CDR3 nucleotides read TGTGCCAGTACCCAAACTGGACAGGCCTACAATGAGCAGTTCTTC.

The rearrangement uses TRBV5-4 and TRBJ2-5; 9 bases match TRBD1. CDR1 SGHNT and CDR2 YYREEE come from the germline V gene (reference sequence). This CDR3 has 13 amino acids. V lost 4 bases to trimming and J lost 5 bases; unmatched junction nucleotides: 3. The DNA of the CDR3 is TGTGCCAGCAGCCGGACAGGGGCCGAGACCCAGTACTTC. It yields the protein CASSRTGAETQYF.

CDR3 coding DNA: TGTGCCAGCAGCTTAGGCCGGGACTGGACTAGCACAGATACGCAGTATTTT. Translating it yields CASSLGRDWTSTDTQYF. J is TRBJ2-3 and V is TRBV11-3, with a possible D match to TRBD2 (6 bases). V was pared by 1 base and J by 0 bases, with 14 bases between. CDR1 and CDR2 from the germline V gene are SGHNT and YENEEA. The CDR3 covers 17 residues.

A few counts support this clone. The chain employs TRBV18 and TRBJ1-1; D perhaps matches TRBD1 (5 bases). From germline, CDR1 is KGHSH and CDR2 LQKENI. The CDR3 extends over 15 amino acids. Trimming shortened V by 2 bases and J by 5 bases, and 15 bases separated the two germline ends. The DNA of the CDR3 is TGTGCCAGCTCACCAGAGGGGTCGGGGCGAACTGAAGCTTTCTTT. Encoded protein: CASSPEGSGRTEAFF.

This clone was seen only a few times. J is TRBJ2-5 and V is TRBV5-4; D may be TRBD2 (6 bases). The length of the CDR3 is 14 residues. V gave up 3 bases and J gave up 1 base, with 10 bases separating them. Germline V lookup: CDR1 SGHNT, CDR2 YYREEE (reference sequence). CDR3 protein: CASSSGTVQETQYF. DNA of the CDR3: TGTGCCAGCAGCTCCGGGACTGTCCAAGAGACCCAGTACTTC.